These 32 T cell receptor beta chains came from one sample sequenced in a study of CD4+ T cells in melanoma. Assay: immunoSEQ multiplex PCR; the TCRdb copy retains only in-frame clones and omits some. The profile shows around 130,000 clones, around 90% of them singletons. Receptors originate from a human donor with melanoma.

The chain carries TRBV5-1 and TRBJ2-3; 14 nucleotides line up with TRBD2. This CDR3 comprises 17 residues. Germline CDR1 SGHRS, CDR2 YFSETQ. Losses at the gene ends were 0 bases for V and 5 bases for J; bases not matched to a gene: 5. The CDR3 nucleotides read TGCGCCAGCAGCTTGGGACTAGCGGGGGGGCCGGGAGATACGCAGTATTTT. Translating gives CASSLGLAGGPGDTQYF.

The V call is TRBV11-1, the J call TRBJ2-7, with 9 bases fitting TRBD2. CDR3 length equals 16 residues. CDR1 is SGHAT and CDR2 is FQDESV in the germline V gene (reference sequence). The V segment lost 1 base and the J segment 6 bases; nucleotides outside the gene matches: 10. CDR3 DNA sequence: TGTGCCAGCAGCTTAGGTCTTTCCGCGGGACTAGCCGAGCAGTACTTC. Its protein product is CASSLGLSAGLAEQYF.

J is TRBJ2-1 and V is TRBV10-1; D gene uncertain. Germline CDR1 WNHNN, CDR2 SYGVQD (reference sequence). V lost 8 bases and J 4 bases, leaving 12 bases between the germline ends. The CDR3 contains 13 residues. The CDR3 nucleotides are TGCGCCAGCTCCATCGGTCCATACAATGAGCAGTTCTTC. It yields the protein CASSIGPYNEQFF.

This chain links TRBV19 with TRBJ1-5; D remains ambiguous. V dropped 10 bases and J dropped 1 base, with 17 bases sitting between them. There are 15 residues in the CDR3. Germline values: CDR1 LNHDA, CDR2 SQIVND (reference sequence). In DNA form, the CDR3 reads TGTGCCACTTCCCTAGGGCGATTGAGCAATCAGCCCCAGCATTTT. Protein product: CATSLGRLSNQPQHF.

This chain joins TRBV27 and TRBJ1-1; the match to TRBD1 covers 7 bases. The CDR3 loop spans 14 amino acids. The germline gives CDR1 MNHEY, CDR2 SMNVEV (reference sequence). The V gene end was trimmed by 5 bases and the J gene end by 5 bases; junction bases not matched to a gene: 8. In DNA form, the CDR3 reads TGTGCCAGCAGTCCAAACAGGGGTCGGACTGAAGCTTTCTTT. Encoded protein: CASSPNRGRTEAFF.

V usage is TRBV5-1 and J usage is TRBJ2-2, with D hard to call. Deletions cut 1 base from V and 3 bases from J, with 7 bases between. The CDR3 is made up of 14 amino acids. Germline loops: CDR1 SGHRS, CDR2 YFSETQ. CDR3 coding DNA: TGCGCCAGCAGCTTGTTCACTGACACCGGGGAGCTGTTTTTT. It translates to CASSLFTDTGELFF.

In this sample, this clone turned up a few times. Other DNA sequences in this sample translate to the same CDR3. The rearrangement links TRBV5-4 to TRBJ1-2; D perhaps matches TRBD1 (5 bases). The V gene lost 2 bases and the J gene lost 2 bases, with 10 bases spanning the gap. CDR3 length: 14 amino acids. Germline lookup yields CDR1 SGHNT and CDR2 YYREEE (reference sequence). The CDR3 nucleotides are TGTGCCAGCAGCTTCCAGGGTGCGAACTATGGCTACACCTTC. This translates into CASSFQGANYGYTF. Supplemented by reference TRBV5-4 and TRBJ1-2, the full variable domain reads ETGVTQSPTHLIKTRGQQVTLRCSSQSGHNTVSWYQQALGQGPQFIFQYYREEENGRGNFPPRFSGLQFPNYSSELNVNALELDDSALYLCASSFQGANYGYTFGSGTRLTVV.

As for this clone: The sample holds other DNA sequences that translate to the same CDR3. J is TRBJ2-7 and V is TRBV11-2; D not resolved. V lost 3 bases, J lost 3 bases, and 6 bases lay in between. Germline V gene sequence: CDR1 SGHAT, CDR2 FQNNGV. The CDR3 covers 12 residues. The CDR3 nucleotides are TGTGCCAGCAGCTTTAGTGGCTACGAGCAGTACTTC. The encoded protein is CASSFSGYEQYF.

The gene calls are TRBV14 and TRBJ1-1; possibly TRBD1 for D (5 bases). The CDR3 has 13 residues. CDR1 is SGHDN and CDR2 is FVKESK in the germline V gene. V lost 5 bases, J lost 3 bases, and 10 bases lay in between. CDR3 sequence: CASSGDLYTEAFF. CDR3 sequence (DNA): TGTGCCAGCAGCGGGGACCTCTACACTGAAGCTTTCTTT. The variable domain in full, with the rest retrieved from reference TRBV14 and TRBJ1-1, is EAGVTQFPSHSVIEKGQTVTLRCDPISGHDNLYWYRRVMGKEIKFLLHFVKESKQDESGMPNNRFLAERTGGTYSTLKVQPAELEDSGVYFCASSGDLYTEAFFGQGTRLTVV.

The chain is built from TRBV6-6 and TRBJ2-7, with D possibly matching TRBD1 (6 bases). The CDR3 runs to 14 residues. Germline V gene sequence: CDR1 MNHNY, CDR2 SVGAGI (reference sequence). The V end was cut by 6 bases, the J end by 2 bases, with 14 bases between. CDR3 DNA: TGTGCCAGCAGGAGAGTCTGGGACACCTACGAGCAGTACTTC. Its protein is CASRRVWDTYEQYF.

J is TRBJ1-2 and V is TRBV29-1, with TRBD1 as a possible D gene (5 bases). The CDR3 totals 12 residues. The ends were cut back, 3 bases at V and 8 bases at J, with 13 bases in the middle. CDR1 SQVTM and CDR2 ANQGSEA come from the germline V gene. The CDR3 protein is CSVDRVGSGYTF. The CDR3, as DNA: TGCAGCGTTGACAGGGTCGGATCGGGCTACACCTTC.

The CDR3 DNA sequence: TGTGCCAGCAGCACAGGGTTTTCACTTGGTAATGAAAAACTGTTTTTT. Translated, it gives CASSTGFSLGNEKLFF. The chain joins TRBV7-2 to TRBJ1-4; tentative D call: TRBD1 (6 bases). CDR1 SGHTA and CDR2 FQGNSA come from the germline V gene. CDR3 length equals 16 residues. Trimming removed 5 bases at V and 4 bases at J, with 17 bases between.

The rearrangement links TRBV5-1 to TRBJ2-7; no clear D. Germline V gene lookup returns CDR1 SGHRS and CDR2 YFSETQ. V dropped 0 bases and J dropped 5 bases, with 6 bases sitting between them. This CDR3 has 12 residues. This CDR3 reads CASSLGWDEQYF. The CDR3 nucleotides are TGCGCCAGCAGCTTGGGGTGGGACGAGCAGTACTTC.

V usage is TRBV5-1 and J usage is TRBJ1-2; no clear D gene. The CDR3 is 14 amino acids. The germline gives CDR1 SGHRS, CDR2 YFSETQ. V gave up 0 bases and J gave up 4 bases, with 10 bases separating them. CDR3 in amino acids: CASSLDEFGYGYTF. DNA of the CDR3: TGCGCCAGCAGCTTGGATGAGTTCGGCTATGGCTACACCTTC.

V gene TRBV6-4 combines with J gene TRBJ1-4; 8 nucleotides line up with TRBD1. Per germline, CDR1 MRHNA and CDR2 SNTAGT. This CDR3 is built from 16 residues. With 6 bases clipped from V and 0 bases from J, the junction kept 6 bases outside the gene matches. The CDR3 DNA is TGTGCCAGCAGATCCAGGGGGCTGGCAACTAATGAAAAACTGTTTTTT. Translated, it gives CASRSRGLATNEKLFF.

The V gene is TRBV9, the J gene TRBJ2-1; TRBD1 aligns across 10 bases. The CDR3 has 16 amino acids. The germline CDR1 and CDR2 sequences are SGDLS and YYNGEE. The trim removed 1 base at V and 7 bases at J, leaving 8 bases unmatched. The DNA for the CDR3 is TGTGCCAGCAGCGTAAGGGGACAGGGGTCGTTAAATGAGCAGTTCTTC. It specifies CASSVRGQGSLNEQFF.

This clone occurred once. The chain combines TRBV2 with TRBJ1-4, with D tentatively TRBD1 (5 bases). Germline V gives CDR1 SNHLY, CDR2 FYNNEI. The V gene lost 10 bases and the J gene lost 5 bases, with 14 bases spanning the gap. This CDR3 has 13 amino acids. The CDR3 loop reads CATRQTENEKLFF. DNA of the CDR3: TGTGCCACCCGACAGACAGAGAATGAAAAACTGTTTTTT.

This chain links TRBV5-4 with TRBJ2-2; TRBD1 is a possible D gene (5 bases). There are 14 residues in the CDR3. CDR1 and CDR2 from the germline V gene are SGHNT and YYREEE (reference sequence). The ends were cut back, 1 base at V and 3 bases at J, with 7 bases in the middle. The CDR3 coding sequence is TGTGCCAGCAGCTTGTCAGGGTACACCGGGGAGCTGTTTTTT. It codes for CASSLSGYTGELFF.

The genes are TRBV19 and TRBJ2-7; 9 bases align to TRBD2. Trimming at V came to 5 bases and at J to 4 bases, leaving 9 bases not matched to a gene. This CDR3 is built from 15 residues. Germline assignment: CDR1 LNHDA and CDR2 SQIVND (reference sequence). CDR3 nucleotides: TGTGCCAGTAGTTCGTCGACTAGCGGAGCTTACGAGCAGTACTTC. It is translated as CASSSSTSGAYEQYF.

V and J are TRBV19 and TRBJ1-4; D call uncertain. CDR3 length: 16 amino acids. The germline V gene encodes CDR1 LNHDA and CDR2 SQIVND (reference sequence). The ends were cut back, 5 bases at V and 7 bases at J, with 20 bases in the middle. CDR3 sequence (DNA): TGTGCCAGTAGTCCGGATGGGCGGTTTACCGCTGAAAAACTGTTTTTT. This codes for CASSPDGRFTAEKLFF.

The chain couples TRBV5-1 to TRBJ1-1; D may be TRBD1 (5 bases). Trimming took off 4 bases at V and 3 bases at J, with 13 bases between the two ends. The CDR3 has 14 residues. In germline, CDR1 is SGHRS, CDR2 YFSETQ. In DNA form, the CDR3 reads TGCGCCAGCAGCGGACGGGGGAGGGACACTGAAGCTTTCTTT. Translated, it gives CASSGRGRDTEAFF.

The V and J genes are TRBV6-5 and TRBJ1-1; D possibly corresponds to TRBD1 (5 bases). The CDR3 length is 14 residues. Looked up from germline, CDR1 is MNHEY and CDR2 is SVGAGI. V lost 6 bases and J lost 0, with 11 bases in between. CDR3 region: CASSRGTVNTEAFF. The CDR3 bases are TGTGCCAGCAGCCGCGGGACGGTGAACACTGAAGCTTTCTTT.

This chain connects TRBV30 to TRBJ2-5; TRBD2 matches at 10 bases. The germline V gene has CDR1 GTSNPN and CDR2 SVGIG (reference sequence). V trimming: 5 bases; J trimming: 5 bases; junction bases outside the gene matches: 8. This CDR3 spans 14 amino acids. This chain's CDR3 is CAWLPLAGFETQYF. The DNA for the CDR3 is TGTGCCTGGTTGCCACTAGCGGGATTCGAGACCCAGTACTTC.

V usage is TRBV11-2 and J usage is TRBJ2-1; 9 bases line up with TRBD1. CDR1 is SGHAT and CDR2 is FQNNGV in the germline V gene. This CDR3 has 15 amino acids. With V trimmed by 4 bases and J by 5 bases, 6 bases remained unmatched. CDR3 amino acids: CASSSTGGFNNEQFF. The CDR3 DNA reads as TGTGCCAGCAGCTCCACAGGGGGCTTCAACAATGAGCAGTTCTTC.

This clone was counted once. The chain joins TRBV19 to TRBJ1-5, with D perhaps TRBD1 (5 bases). V was clipped by 4 bases and J by 2 bases, with 18 bases between them. CDR3 length equals 17 residues. From germline, CDR1 is LNHDA and CDR2 SQIVND (reference sequence). This CDR3 is CASSTSLVRDRNQPQHF. For the CDR3, the DNA is TGTGCCAGTAGTACCAGTCTAGTCCGGGACCGCAATCAGCCCCAGCATTTT.

V usage is TRBV7-2 and J usage is TRBJ2-3; D remains ambiguous. Germline CDR1 reads SGHTA; CDR2 reads FQGNSA. The CDR3 consists of 12 residues. The ends were cut back, 4 bases at V and 2 bases at J, with 4 bases in the middle. The CDR3 reads CASSSYTDTQYF. CDR3 bases: TGTGCCAGCAGCTCATACACAGATACGCAGTATTTT.

CDR3 sequence reads: CASSSGGGTNYGYTF. In nucleotides, the CDR3 is TGCGCCAGCAGCTCCGGTGGGGGCACTAACTATGGCTACACCTTC. J is TRBJ1-2 and V is TRBV5-1; a possible D gene is TRBD1 (6 bases). This CDR3 is built from 15 residues. The germline V gene has CDR1 SGHRS and CDR2 YFSETQ. With 3 bases removed from V and 0 bases from J, the gap between germline ends came to 12 bases. Full variable domain (remainder filled in from reference TRBV5-1 and TRBJ1-2): KAGVTQTPRYLIKTRGQQVTLSCSPISGHRSVSWYQQTPGQGLQFLFEYFSETQRNKGNFPGRFSGRQFSNSRSEMNVSTLELGDSALYLCASSSGGGTNYGYTFGSGTRLTVV.

The chain links TRBV30 to TRBJ1-2, with 8 bases identical to TRBD1. Per the germline V gene, CDR1 is GTSNPN and CDR2 is SVGIG (reference sequence). The junction had 9 bases not matched to a gene; V was cut back by 7 bases and J by 2 bases. This CDR3 is built from 14 residues. This CDR3 reads CAFQGQGGNYGYTF. DNA of the CDR3: TGTGCCTTCCAAGGACAGGGAGGGAACTATGGCTACACCTTC.

This chain connects TRBV20-1 to TRBJ1-1; D ambiguous. CDR1 is DFQATT and CDR2 is SNEGSKA in the germline V gene (reference sequence). Between the trimmed V and J ends, which lost 0 bases and 10 bases, there was a span of 9 bases. The CDR3 has 11 amino acids. CDR3: CSARDFNGAFF. DNA of the CDR3: TGCAGTGCTAGAGATTTCAACGGAGCTTTCTTT.

The rearrangement uses TRBV18 and TRBJ1-1; perhaps TRBD1 as D (5 bases). The germline gives CDR1 KGHSH, CDR2 LQKENI. This CDR3 is 14 amino acids long. Deletions cut 4 bases from V and 4 bases from J, with 13 bases between. Here the CDR3 reads CASSRGSGGTEAFF. In DNA, the CDR3 is TGTGCCAGCTCACGCGGATCGGGGGGCACTGAAGCTTTCTTT.

Regarding this clone: This sample includes further DNA sequences coding for the same CDR3. V usage is TRBV30 and J usage is TRBJ2-7; D unresolved. CDR1 and CDR2 from the germline V gene are GTSNPN and SVGIG (reference sequence). The germline V and J ends were trimmed by 0 bases and 3 bases, with 6 bases remaining between them. CDR3 size: 12 residues. The CDR3 region is CAWSVPGYEQYF. CDR3 nucleotide sequence: TGTGCCTGGAGTGTACCTGGCTACGAGCAGTACTTC.

The chain couples TRBV19 to TRBJ1-4; D is uncertain. Germline loops: CDR1 LNHDA, CDR2 SQIVND (reference sequence). CDR3 length equals 14 residues. V dropped 3 bases and J dropped 0 bases, with 5 bases sitting between them. CDR3 nucleotide sequence: TGTGCCAGTAGTATCAGCGCAACTAATGAAAAACTGTTTTTT. Protein: CASSISATNEKLFF.